These 13 T cell receptor beta chains share one sample of origin, sequenced in a study of T cells after yellow fever vaccination. From the 5' RACE reads, TCRdb called clonotypes with MiXCR, one entry per CDR3 protein. The sample records 45,000 to 60,000 distinct CDR3 sequences, approximately 7% being singletons. The sequenced sample was CD8+ T cells not binding an NS4B(214-222) dextramer, sorted from PBMCs, obtained approximately 47 days after the first yellow fever vaccination. Receptor source: a man between 18 and 29 years old who received the YFV17D yellow fever vaccine.

The rearrangement joins TRBV5-6 to TRBJ2-3; 9 bases fit TRBD2. Losses at the gene ends were 3 bases for V and 2 bases for J; bases not matched to a gene: 7. CDR1 is SGHDT and CDR2 is YYEEEE in the germline V gene. The CDR3 consists of 16 residues. The CDR3 sequence is CASSSLASGDTDTQYF. The CDR3 DNA sequence: TGTGCCAGCAGCTCGTTGGCTAGCGGGGACACAGATACGCAGTATTTT.

This clonotype has at least ten counts. The chain links TRBV6-2 or TRBV6-3 to TRBJ2-3; a weak D match, TRBD2 (6 bases). Germline V gene sequence: CDR1 MNHEY, CDR2 SVGEGT. V was cut by 8 bases and J by 2 bases, with 14 bases left in between. CDR3 length equals 14 residues. CDR3 nucleotides: TGTGCCAGCCATGGACTATCCCCCACAGATACGCAGTATTTT. This codes for CASHGLSPTDTQYF.

In its sample, this clonotype was seen many times. The chain carries TRBV3-1 and TRBJ2-5; 9 nucleotides agree with TRBD2. V dropped 4 bases and J dropped 4; count of bases not matched to a gene: 7. Germline loops: CDR1 LGHDT, CDR2 YNNKEL (reference sequence). The CDR3 length is 15 residues. This CDR3 is CASSPRAGLAETQYF. The CDR3 DNA reads as TGTGCCAGCAGCCCGAGAGCGGGACTAGCAGAGACCCAGTACTTC.

This clonotype was detected ten times or more. The chain links TRBV2 to TRBJ2-2; the D is unclear. CDR3 size: 14 residues. V was pared by 1 base and J by 2 bases, with 5 bases between. The germline V gene has CDR1 SNHLY and CDR2 FYNNEI. The CDR3 spells CASSEGYNTGELFF. CDR3 sequence (DNA): TGTGCCAGCAGTGAAGGATATAACACCGGGGAGCTGTTTTTT. Full variable domain (missing parts from reference TRBV2 and TRBJ2-2): EPEVTQTPSHQVTQMGQEVILRCVPISNHLYFYWYRQILGQKVEFLVSFYNNEISEKSEIFDDQFSVERPDGSNFTLKIRSTKLEDSAMYFCASSEGYNTGELFFGEGSRLTVL.

In this sample, this clonotype turned up many times. The chain joins TRBV5-1 to TRBJ1-5; D is ambiguous. Germline CDR1 reads SGHRS; CDR2 reads YFSETQ. The CDR3 is 11 amino acids. The CDR3 DNA reads TGCCTTTTTAGAGAGGATCAGCCCCAGCATTTT. Its protein is CLFREDQPQHF.

On this clonotype: Being one base from a much bigger clone, this may be a read error. The J gene is TRBJ2-7, the V gene TRBV6-1; D may be TRBD1 (6 bases). Germline loops: CDR1 MNHNS, CDR2 SASEGT. The CDR3 extends over 13 amino acids. The CDR3 region has the DNA TGTACCAGCAGTCGACAGGTTGTGGACGAGCAGTACTTC. Amino acids: CTSSRQVVDEQYF.

The chain recombines TRBV15 with TRBJ2-7, with D possibly being TRBD1 or TRBD2 (6 bases each). Trimming shortened V by 0 bases and J by 7 bases, and 13 bases separated the two germline ends. The V gene's germline CDR1 is LNHNV and CDR2 YYDKDF (reference sequence). CDR3 size: 14 residues. The CDR3 DNA sequence: TGTGCCACCAGCAGAGATCGAGTAGGGGGGGAGCAGTACGTC. Protein product: CATSRDRVGGEQYV.

This clonotype was detected many times. V is TRBV4-1 and J is TRBJ1-2, with D perhaps matching TRBD1 (6 bases). V gave up 1 base and J gave up 6 bases, with 12 bases separating them. This CDR3 has 14 residues. Germline loops: CDR1 MGHRA, CDR2 YSYEKL. CDR3 region: CASSQVGAGNGYTF. Here the CDR3 DNA reads TGCGCCAGCAGCCAAGTGGGGGCGGGGAATGGCTACACCTTC.

This clonotype showed up many times. The J gene is TRBJ2-1, the V gene TRBV20-1, with D perhaps matching TRBD2 (7 bases). V shed 0 bases and J shed 3 bases, with 15 bases lying between them. The CDR3 length is 16 residues. The V gene's germline CDR1 is DFQATT and CDR2 SNEGSKA (reference sequence). The CDR3, as DNA: TGCAGTGCTAGAGATCCCGCGGGGGCGGTCTACAATGAGCAGTTCTTC. Translating it yields CSARDPAGAVYNEQFF.

Many counts were recorded for this clonotype. V and J are TRBV14 and TRBJ2-5, with D hard to call. The CDR3 runs 13 residues. Germline CDR1 and CDR2: SGHDN and FVKESK. Trimming took 0 bases from V and 5 from J, leaving 7 bases between them. CDR3 DNA: TGTGCCAGCAGCCAAGAAGATTGGGAGACCCAGTACTTC. Encoded protein: CASSQEDWETQYF.

The chain carries TRBV18 and TRBJ2-7; 9 bases map to TRBD1. Germline CDR1 is KGHSH and CDR2 is LQKENI. The CDR3 totals 13 residues. The trim removed 6 bases at V and 6 bases at J, leaving 6 bases unmatched. The CDR3 DNA follows: TGTGCCAGCTCCGGGGACAGGGAGTTCGAGCAGTACTTC. It translates to CASSGDREFEQYF.

The table lists this clonotype with a few counts. This chain links TRBV24-1 with TRBJ1-2; no firm D call. Trimming pared 1 base from V and 10 bases from J, leaving 24 bases between. CDR3 length: 17 residues. CDR1 is KGHDR, CDR2 SFDVKD, per germline. The CDR3 DNA is TGTGCCACCAGTGATTTTTTCAGGATCCCTTTTCTTTTCCACTACACCTTC. Its protein product is CATSDFFRIPFLFHYTF.

This clonotype was counted a few times. The rearrangement uses TRBV19 and TRBJ1-5; D is undetermined. Looked up from germline, CDR1 is LNHDA and CDR2 is SQIVND (reference sequence). The ends were cut back, 9 bases at V and 4 bases at J, with 13 bases in the middle. The CDR3 has 13 amino acids. CDR3 bases: TGTGCCAGCCGGACCCGGGGTAATCAGCCCCAGCATTTT. This translates into CASRTRGNQPQHF.